The rows below give T cell receptor beta chains drawn from one sample of a study of shared clonotypes between healthy human individuals. The protocol was immunoSEQ multiplex PCR, while the TCRdb copy is restricted to in-frame clones and leaves out a portion. Of 950,000 to 1,100,000 clones in the sample, around 76% were seen once. The material sequenced was memory CD4+ T cells sorted from blood. These receptors were obtained from a man in his late teens or twenties in good health. Both conserved end residues are part of each CDR3. Fields, in order: clone size, V gene, D gene, J gene, CDR3 protein, CDR3 DNA. A D gene is named only where the DNA matches it firmly. A clone size is listed for some rows: how often the clone was seen (once, few, many), or a class if it is expanded.

clone size: NA
V gene: TRBV4-2
D gene: NA
J gene: TRBJ2-7
CDR3 protein: CASSQDWTTPMYEQYF
CDR3 DNA: TGTGCCAGCAGCCAAGATTGGACGACCCCGATGTACGAGCAGTACTTC

clone size: few
V gene: TRBV29-1
D gene: TRBD1
J gene: TRBJ1-2
CDR3 protein: CSVDHRGPTGYTF
CDR3 DNA: TGCAGCGTTGATCACAGGGGCCCGACAGGCTACACCTTC

clone size: few
V gene: TRBV2
D gene: NA
J gene: TRBJ1-5
CDR3 protein: CASSAGTGGWNQPQHF
CDR3 DNA: TGTGCCAGCAGTGCCGGTACGGGTGGGTGGAATCAGCCCCAGCATTTT

clone size: few
V gene: TRBV7-2
D gene: NA
J gene: TRBJ1-1
CDR3 protein: CASSLVSEVNTEAFF
CDR3 DNA: TGTGCCAGCAGCTTAGTCTCGGAGGTGAACACTGAAGCTTTCTTT

clone size: once
V gene: TRBV5-1
D gene: NA
J gene: TRBJ2-4
CDR3 protein: CASSMDGTPKNIQYF
CDR3 DNA: TGCGCCAGCAGCATGGACGGGACACCAAAAAACATTCAGTACTTC

clone size: NA
V gene: TRBV28
D gene: TRBD2
J gene: TRBJ2-3
CDR3 protein: CASSRPLSGRATDTQYF
CDR3 DNA: TGTGCCAGCAGTCGTCCCCTCAGCGGGAGAGCCACAGATACGCAGTATTTT

clone size: NA
V gene: TRBV7-9
D gene: NA
J gene: TRBJ2-1
CDR3 protein: CASSLEAINEQFF
CDR3 DNA: TGTGCCAGCAGCTTAGAGGCAATCAATGAGCAGTTCTTC

clone size: NA
V gene: TRBV5-4
D gene: NA
J gene: TRBJ2-7
CDR3 protein: CASSFTGSYEQYF
CDR3 DNA: TGTGCCAGCAGTTTTACAGGGTCCTACGAGCAGTACTTC

clone size: NA
V gene: TRBV5-4
D gene: NA
J gene: TRBJ2-3
CDR3 protein: CASSLIMDTQYF
CDR3 DNA: TGTGCCAGCAGCTTGATTATGGATACGCAGTATTTT

clone size: NA
V gene: TRBV7-2
D gene: NA
J gene: TRBJ1-1
CDR3 protein: CASSLRGVAEAFF
CDR3 DNA: TGTGCCAGCAGCTTAAGGGGGGTGGCTGAAGCTTTCTTT

clone size: NA
V gene: TRBV9
D gene: TRBD2
J gene: TRBJ2-2
CDR3 protein: CASSVRGGADTGELFF
CDR3 DNA: TGTGCCAGCAGCGTACGGGGGGGCGCGGACACCGGGGAGCTGTTTTTT

clone size: NA
V gene: TRBV20-1
D gene: NA
J gene: TRBJ2-7
CDR3 protein: CSASNSNEQYF
CDR3 DNA: TGCAGTGCTAGCAACTCAAACGAGCAGTACTTC

clone size: NA
V gene: TRBV7-2
D gene: NA
J gene: TRBJ2-2
CDR3 protein: CASSLIGSDTGELFF
CDR3 DNA: TGTGCCAGCAGCTTAATCGGGAGCGACACCGGGGAGCTGTTTTTT

clone size: few
V gene: TRBV4-3
D gene: NA
J gene: TRBJ1-4
CDR3 protein: CASSSGSGKLFF
CDR3 DNA: TGCGCCAGCAGTTCGGGGTCGGGAAAACTGTTTTTT

clone size: NA
V gene: TRBV7-2
D gene: TRBD1
J gene: TRBJ2-2
CDR3 protein: CASSLRQGIITGELFF
CDR3 DNA: TGTGCCAGCAGCCTCCGACAGGGGATCATCACCGGGGAGCTGTTTTTT

clone size: NA
V gene: TRBV7-9
D gene: TRBD1
J gene: TRBJ1-6
CDR3 protein: CASRPGTGGSPLHF
CDR3 DNA: TGTGCCAGCAGGCCCGGGACAGGGGGTTCACCCCTCCACTTT

clone size: NA
V gene: TRBV7-9
D gene: TRBD2
J gene: TRBJ2-5
CDR3 protein: CASSPRTSGGILETQYF
CDR3 DNA: TGTGCCAGCAGCCCTCGGACTAGCGGGGGTATCTTAGAGACCCAGTACTTC

clone size: NA
V gene: TRBV29-1
D gene: NA
J gene: TRBJ2-5
CDR3 protein: CSVESGETQYF
CDR3 DNA: TGCAGCGTTGAGAGTGGGGAGACCCAGTACTTC

clone size: NA
V gene: TRBV7-9
D gene: NA
J gene: TRBJ2-5
CDR3 protein: CASSLRGYEDPAEVYF
CDR3 DNA: TGTGCCAGCAGCTTAAGAGGGTATGAGGACCCCGCGGAGGTGTACTTC

clone size: NA
V gene: TRBV12-5
D gene: NA
J gene: TRBJ1-6
CDR3 protein: CASGAGEGYSYNSPLHF
CDR3 DNA: TGTGCTAGTGGTGCCGGAGAGGGATACTCCTATAATTCACCCCTCCACTTT

clone size: NA
V gene: TRBV4-1
D gene: NA
J gene: TRBJ1-6
CDR3 protein: CASSQSGVEENNSPLHF
CDR3 DNA: TGCGCCAGCAGCCAATCGGGGGTGGAGGAAAATAATTCACCCCTCCACTTT

clone size: NA
V gene: TRBV16
D gene: NA
J gene: TRBJ1-6
CDR3 protein: CASSQSPGRLSF
CDR3 DNA: TGTGCCAGCAGCCAGTCCCCAGGCCGCCTTTCTTTT

clone size: NA
V gene: TRBV5-1
D gene: TRBD1
J gene: TRBJ2-5
CDR3 protein: CASSIEGQGGQETQYF
CDR3 DNA: TGCGCCAGCAGCATAGAAGGACAGGGGGGCCAAGAGACCCAGTACTTC

clone size: NA
V gene: TRBV30
D gene: TRBD1
J gene: TRBJ2-1
CDR3 protein: CAWSVRRSGGRHEQFF
CDR3 DNA: TGTGCCTGGAGTGTACGGCGGTCAGGGGGTAGGCATGAGCAGTTCTTC

clone size: few
V gene: TRBV10-3
D gene: NA
J gene: TRBJ2-5
CDR3 protein: CAISAIPSEETQYF
CDR3 DNA: TGTGCCATCAGTGCAATTCCCTCTGAGGAGACCCAGTACTTC

clone size: once
V gene: TRBV7-2
D gene: NA
J gene: TRBJ1-4
CDR3 protein: CASSLSGRGEKLFF
CDR3 DNA: TGTGCCAGCAGCTTATCGGGACGAGGAGAAAAACTGTTTTTT

clone size: few
V gene: TRBV6-1
D gene: NA
J gene: TRBJ2-6
CDR3 protein: CASSEQASGANVLTF
CDR3 DNA: TGTGCCAGCAGTGAACAGGCCTCTGGGGCCAACGTCCTGACTTTC

clone size: NA
V gene: TRBV19
D gene: TRBD2
J gene: TRBJ2-1
CDR3 protein: CASSIHSGSTYNEQFF
CDR3 DNA: TGTGCCAGTAGTATCCATAGCGGGAGCACCTACAATGAGCAGTTCTTC

clone size: NA
V gene: TRBV5-1
D gene: NA
J gene: TRBJ2-3
CDR3 protein: CASKIGTGTDTQYF
CDR3 DNA: TGCGCCAGCAAGATAGGGACCGGCACAGATACGCAGTATTTT

clone size: NA
V gene: TRBV19
D gene: TRBD1
J gene: TRBJ2-7
CDR3 protein: CASSPRQGDTYEQYF
CDR3 DNA: TGTGCCAGTAGTCCACGACAGGGTGATACCTACGAGCAGTACTTC

clone size: NA
V gene: TRBV6-1
D gene: TRBD2
J gene: TRBJ2-1
CDR3 protein: CASRNSGSYGEQFF
CDR3 DNA: TGTGCCAGCAGAAATAGCGGGAGTTACGGTGAGCAGTTCTTC

clone size: NA
V gene: TRBV7-9
D gene: NA
J gene: TRBJ1-2
CDR3 protein: CASSSQGIIYGYTF
CDR3 DNA: TGTGCCAGCAGCTCACAGGGTATCATCTATGGCTACACCTTC

clone size: few
V gene: TRBV7-8
D gene: NA
J gene: TRBJ2-7
CDR3 protein: CASSEGGSGPYEQYF
CDR3 DNA: TGTGCCAGCAGCGAAGGGGGATCGGGGCCATACGAGCAGTACTTC

clone size: NA
V gene: TRBV5-5
D gene: NA
J gene: TRBJ2-1
CDR3 protein: CASSSTRGVSYNEQFF
CDR3 DNA: TGTGCCAGCAGCTCCACTCGCGGAGTTTCCTACAATGAGCAGTTCTTC

clone size: NA
V gene: TRBV18
D gene: TRBD1
J gene: TRBJ1-2
CDR3 protein: CASSVQDRGSGGYTF
CDR3 DNA: TGTGCCAGCTCAGTTCAGGACAGGGGATCTGGGGGCTACACCTTC

clone size: NA
V gene: TRBV7-8
D gene: TRBD2
J gene: TRBJ2-1
CDR3 protein: CATRSGTNPANEQFF
CDR3 DNA: TGTGCCACCAGATCCGGGACTAACCCTGCCAATGAGCAGTTCTTC

clone size: NA
V gene: TRBV28
D gene: NA
J gene: TRBJ2-7
CDR3 protein: CASNPVYSTGIYEQYF
CDR3 DNA: TGTGCCAGCAATCCGGTATATTCAACAGGGATCTACGAGCAGTACTTC

clone size: NA
V gene: TRBV7-2
D gene: NA
J gene: TRBJ1-3
CDR3 protein: CASSLAPGAGNTIYF
CDR3 DNA: TGTGCCAGCAGCTTAGCACCAGGGGCCGGAAACACCATATATTTT

clone size: NA
V gene: TRBV9
D gene: NA
J gene: TRBJ2-3
CDR3 protein: CASSVGDLSTDTQYF
CDR3 DNA: TGTGCCAGCAGCGTAGGGGACCTTAGCACAGATACGCAGTATTTT

clone size: NA
V gene: TRBV5-1
D gene: TRBD1
J gene: TRBJ1-2
CDR3 protein: CASSAGTGAYGYTF
CDR3 DNA: TGCGCCAGCAGCGCCGGGACAGGGGCCTATGGCTACACCTTC

clone size: NA
V gene: TRBV7-8
D gene: NA
J gene: TRBJ1-1
CDR3 protein: CASSGEQTTTEAFF
CDR3 DNA: TGTGCCAGCAGTGGGGAACAGACCACTACTGAAGCTTTCTTT

clone size: NA
V gene: TRBV19
D gene: TRBD2
J gene: TRBJ2-3
CDR3 protein: CASPTSGHTDTQYF
CDR3 DNA: TGTGCCAGTCCTACTAGCGGGCACACAGATACGCAGTATTTT

clone size: NA
V gene: TRBV5-5
D gene: NA
J gene: TRBJ2-1
CDR3 protein: CASSLGVNSYNEQFF
CDR3 DNA: TGTGCCAGCAGCTTGGGGGTGAATTCCTACAATGAGCAGTTCTTC

clone size: NA
V gene: TRBV6-5
D gene: NA
J gene: TRBJ1-2
CDR3 protein: CASSRGTSGSYTF
CDR3 DNA: TGTGCCAGCAGTCGAGGGACTTCTGGCTCCTACACCTTC

clone size: NA
V gene: TRBV5-1
D gene: TRBD2
J gene: TRBJ2-1
CDR3 protein: CASGREGPYNEQFF
CDR3 DNA: TGCGCCAGCGGGCGGGAGGGGCCTTACAATGAGCAGTTCTTC

clone size: NA
V gene: TRBV15
D gene: NA
J gene: TRBJ2-1
CDR3 protein: CATRAKRGSYNEQFF
CDR3 DNA: TGTGCCACCAGGGCGAAGAGGGGCTCCTACAATGAGCAGTTCTTC

clone size: NA
V gene: TRBV7-9
D gene: TRBD1
J gene: TRBJ1-1
CDR3 protein: CASSLQGQGEAFF
CDR3 DNA: TGTGCCAGCAGCTTACAGGGACAGGGTGAAGCTTTCTTT

clone size: few
V gene: TRBV19
D gene: TRBD1
J gene: TRBJ2-3
CDR3 protein: CASSIIGTASTDTQYF
CDR3 DNA: TGTGCCAGTAGTATTATAGGGACAGCGAGCACAGATACGCAGTATTTT

clone size: NA
V gene: TRBV23-1
D gene: NA
J gene: TRBJ1-4
CDR3 protein: CASSQATATNEKLFF
CDR3 DNA: TGCGCCAGCAGTCAAGCGACAGCAACTAATGAAAAACTGTTTTTT

clone size: NA
V gene: TRBV2
D gene: NA
J gene: TRBJ1-6
CDR3 protein: CASSELVGQGAAYNSPLHF
CDR3 DNA: TGTGCCAGCAGTGAATTAGTGGGGCAGGGAGCGGCCTATAATTCACCCCTCCACTTT

clone size: few
V gene: TRBV6-6
D gene: NA
J gene: TRBJ1-6
CDR3 protein: CASSYSRDSPLHF
CDR3 DNA: TGTGCCAGCAGTTACTCGAGGGATTCACCCCTCCACTTT